These 13 T cell receptor beta chains came from one sample sequenced in a study of blood T cell repertoires in COVID-19. Using immunoSEQ multiplex PCR, the repertoire was profiled, and TCRdb retains in-frame clones only, with some absent. The sample gives 150,000 to 250,000 clones, roughly 94% of which show up once; approximately 0.69% is in the top ten. Sequencing was done on a sample of peripheral blood. The receptors derive from a man under 40 with COVID-19, enrolled during active disease.

The gene calls are TRBV7-2 and TRBJ1-3; no clear D gene. The germline CDR1 and CDR2 sequences are SGHTA and FQGNSA. V lost 3 bases and J lost 0, with 6 bases in between. This CDR3 is 14 amino acids long. The CDR3 nucleotides read TGTGCCAGCAGCTTGGACTTCTCTGGAAACACCATATATTTT. It encodes CASSLDFSGNTIYF.

The J gene is TRBJ1-2, the V gene TRBV4-1, with D perhaps TRBD1 (5 bases). V lost 3 bases and J 9 bases, leaving 20 bases between the germline ends. CDR3 length equals 15 residues. The germline CDR1 and CDR2 sequences are MGHRA and YSYEKL. CDR3 in amino acids: CASSQTASGLVSYTF. The DNA of the CDR3 is TGCGCCAGCAGCCAGACAGCCTCCGGCCTCGTAAGCTACACCTTC.

The CDR3: CASSYDSTGYSPLHF. The CDR3 bases are TGTGCCAGCAGTTACGACAGTACCGGATATTCACCCCTCCACTTT. V usage is TRBV6-5 and J usage is TRBJ1-6; possibly TRBD1 for D (5 bases). This CDR3 contains 15 residues. CDR1 and CDR2 from the germline V gene are MNHEY and SVGAGI. Trimming pared 2 bases from V and 8 bases from J, leaving 13 bases between.

This clone occurred once. J is TRBJ2-5 and V is TRBV6-6; TRBD1 aligns across 8 bases. The CDR3 runs to 15 residues. Per germline, CDR1 MNHNY and CDR2 SVGAGI (reference sequence). The J segment lost 1 base and the V segment lost 5 bases, leaving 6 bases of the junction unmatched. The CDR3 spells CASSPRTGSQETQYF. CDR3 DNA sequence: TGTGCCAGCAGTCCTAGGACAGGGAGCCAAGAGACCCAGTACTTC.

Only a few counts were recorded for this clone. The rearrangement links TRBV18 to TRBJ1-2, with D unresolved. Looked up from germline, CDR1 is KGHSH and CDR2 is LQKENI. V dropped 2 bases and J dropped 7 bases, with 14 bases sitting between them. The CDR3 runs 14 residues. This chain's CDR3 is CASSPYGPVGGYTF. As DNA, the CDR3 is TGTGCCAGCTCACCATATGGGCCAGTTGGTGGCTACACCTTC. The full variable domain, with the rest looked up from reference TRBV18 and TRBJ1-2, is NAGVMQNPRHLVRRRGQEARLRCSPMKGHSHVYWYRQLPEEGLKFMVYLQKENIIDESGMPKERFSAEFPKEGPSILRIQQVVRGDSAAYFCASSPYGPVGGYTFGSGTRLTVV.

The V and J genes are TRBV6-2 or TRBV6-3 and TRBJ2-5, with TRBD2 as a possible D gene (6 bases). Germline assignment: CDR1 MNHEY and CDR2 SVGEGT. CDR3 length: 14 amino acids. V was pared by 0 bases and J by 7 bases, with 12 bases between. The CDR3 reads CASSYSDTGGTQYF. The DNA for the CDR3 is TGTGCCAGCAGTTACTCGGACACCGGGGGGACCCAGTACTTC.

This chain links TRBV14 with TRBJ2-2; D unresolved. CDR3 length: 14 residues. Germline assignment: CDR1 SGHDN and CDR2 FVKESK. Trimming stripped 2 bases from V and 3 bases from J, with 7 bases between. The CDR3 spells CASSQYRDTGELFF. The CDR3 DNA is TGTGCCAGCAGCCAATACAGAGACACCGGGGAGCTGTTTTTT.

This chain joins TRBV6-5 and TRBJ1-2; the D gene is possibly TRBD1 (6 bases). CDR3 length: 15 residues. With 5 bases removed from V and 2 bases from J, the gap between germline ends came to 15 bases. In germline, CDR1 is MNHEY, CDR2 SVGAGI. Here the CDR3 DNA reads TGTGCCAGCAGTCTAACAACAGGGCCCAACTATGGCTACACCTTC. Encoded protein: CASSLTTGPNYGYTF.

The J gene is TRBJ2-2, the V gene TRBV4-2, with D perhaps matching TRBD1 (5 bases). The V gene's germline CDR1 is LGHNA and CDR2 YNFKEQ. The CDR3 runs 16 residues. Trimming cost V 0 bases and J 1 base, with 9 bases left between them. The CDR3 loop is CASSQDIGQNTGELFF. CDR3 bases: TGTGCCAGCAGCCAAGATATAGGACAGAACACCGGGGAGCTGTTTTTT.

V usage is TRBV18 and J usage is TRBJ1-1; 11 bases agree with TRBD1. Per germline, CDR1 KGHSH and CDR2 LQKENI. V lost 4 bases to trimming and J lost 5 bases; unmatched junction nucleotides: 9. This CDR3 has 16 residues. Written as DNA, the CDR3 is TGTGCCAGCTCACAACTAGGACAGGGGGCATGGACTGAAGCTTTCTTT. Protein: CASSQLGQGAWTEAFF. The full variable domain, completed using reference TRBV18 and TRBJ1-1, is NAGVMQNPRHLVRRRGQEARLRCSPMKGHSHVYWYRQLPEEGLKFMVYLQKENIIDESGMPKERFSAEFPKEGPSILRIQQVVRGDSAAYFCASSQLGQGAWTEAFFGQGTRLTVV.

This clone was detected a few times. The V and J genes are TRBV19 and TRBJ1-5; D is undetermined. This CDR3 has 15 residues. CDR1 is LNHDA, CDR2 SQIVND, per germline (reference sequence). V lost 4 bases to trimming and J lost 3 bases, with 13 bases between them. The CDR3 nucleotides are TGTGCCAGTAGTAGGGGTCCGGAGGTCAATCAGCCCCAGCATTTT. This translates into CASSRGPEVNQPQHF.

This chain's CDR3 is CASSQIPTGEQFF. Written as DNA, the CDR3 is TGTGCCAGCAGCCAGATCCCGACGGGGGAGCAGTTCTTC. The chain joins TRBV3-1 (or the pseudogene TRBV3-2) to TRBJ2-1; D possibly corresponds to TRBD2 (5 bases). The CDR3 covers 13 residues. V lost 3 bases to trimming and J lost 10 bases, with 13 bases between them. Germline V lookup: CDR1 LGHDT, CDR2 YNNKEL (reference sequence).

The V gene is TRBV7-9, the J gene TRBJ1-1, with D uncertain. Germline V gene data show CDR1 as SEHNR and CDR2 as FQNEAQ (reference sequence). Deletions cut 1 base from V and 4 bases from J, with 7 bases between. The CDR3 loop spans 13 amino acids. This CDR3 is CASSLEQATEAFF. The CDR3 DNA reads TGTGCCAGCAGCTTAGAGCAGGCCACTGAAGCTTTCTTT.